These 23 T cell receptor beta chains were sequenced from one sample in a study of CD8 T cells in ankylosing spondylitis. TCRdb called the 5' RACE reads again in MiXCR, with one record for every CDR3 protein. This sample carries about 30,000 distinct CDR3 sequences, 5% to 5.5% of them seen once, and the ten largest clones take roughly 1.8%. Specimen: blood, either unsorted or a sorted T cell fraction (not recorded which). These receptors all stem from a female donor with ankylosing spondylitis or in good health (not recorded which).

Many counts were recorded for this clonotype. The gene calls are TRBV9 and TRBJ1-1; 8 nucleotides align to TRBD1. V lost 0 bases to trimming and J lost 2 bases; unmatched junction nucleotides: 3. The germline V gene encodes CDR1 SGDLS and CDR2 YYNGEE. The CDR3 extends over 15 amino acids. CDR3 loop: CASSVEDRGNTEAFF. The CDR3 nucleotides are TGTGCCAGCAGCGTAGAAGACAGGGGAAACACTGAAGCTTTCTTT.

This clonotype was detected many times. V and J are TRBV9 and TRBJ2-3; D may be TRBD1 or TRBD2 (6 bases each). CDR1 and CDR2 from the germline V gene are SGDLS and YYNGEE. V was clipped by 7 bases and J by 3 bases, with 15 bases between them. This CDR3 region has 14 residues. CDR3 DNA: TGTGCCAGCGCCCCCGGGGGCGGGACAGATACGCAGTATTTT. Translation gives CASAPGGGTDTQYF.

The table lists this clonotype with many counts. CDR3 protein: CASSVAMGSQETQYF. CDR3 nucleotide sequence: TGTGCCAGCAGCGTAGCTATGGGTTCCCAAGAGACCCAGTACTTC. The genes are TRBV9 and TRBJ2-5; D not resolved. The CDR3 extends over 15 amino acids. Germline values: CDR1 SGDLS, CDR2 YYNGEE. The V and J ends lost 0 bases and 1 base respectively, with 10 bases between them.

This clonotype was recorded at least ten times. The V call is TRBV9, the J call TRBJ1-1, with 10 nucleotides matching TRBD1. In germline, CDR1 is SGDLS, CDR2 YYNGEE. This CDR3 region has 14 residues. Trimming cost V 4 bases and J 4 bases; bases outside gene matches: 4. The CDR3 protein is CASSTGTGVTEAFF. CDR3 DNA: TGTGCCAGCAGCACGGGGACAGGGGTCACTGAAGCTTTCTTT. Filled out from reference TRBV9 and TRBJ1-1, the complete variable domain reads DSGVTQTPKHLITATGQRVTLRCSPRSGDLSVYWYQQSLDQGLQFLIQYYNGEERAKGNILERFSAQQFPDLHSELNLSSLELGDSALYFCASSTGTGVTEAFFGQGTRLTVV.

This clonotype was seen only a few times. The V call is TRBV9, the J call TRBJ1-6; 11 bases align to TRBD1. Germline-derived CDR1 and CDR2 are SGDLS and YYNGEE. CDR3 length equals 16 residues. V dropped 3 bases and J dropped 10; count of bases not matched to a gene: 9. CDR3 coding DNA: TGTGCCAGCAGCGACCGGGACAGGGGGTTCGGCTCACCCCTCCACTTT. Translating it yields CASSDRDRGFGSPLHF.

This clonotype was counted only a few times. V usage is TRBV9 and J usage is TRBJ1-2, with 10 bases matching TRBD1. Germline lookup yields CDR1 SGDLS and CDR2 YYNGEE. V shed 3 bases and J 2 bases; nucleotides not matched to a gene: 4. The CDR3 has 15 residues. CDR3 nucleotides: TGTGCCAGCAGCGAGGGGGGACAGGGGAACTATGGCTACACCTTC. It codes for CASSEGGQGNYGYTF.

This clonotype was counted at least ten times. This chain uses TRBV9 with TRBJ2-3; TRBD2 matches at 15 bases. The ends lost 5 bases at V and 4 bases at J; junction bases unmatched: 5. Per the germline V gene, CDR1 is SGDLS and CDR2 is YYNGEE. This CDR3 comprises 16 residues. The chain's CDR3 is CASSSGTSGRSDTQYF. For the CDR3, the DNA is TGTGCCAGCAGTTCCGGGACTAGCGGGAGGTCAGATACGCAGTATTTT.

In its sample, this clonotype was seen a few times. V usage is TRBV9 and J usage is TRBJ1-5, with no clear D. Trimming removed 0 bases at V and 6 bases at J, with 10 bases between. CDR1 is SGDLS and CDR2 is YYNGEE in the germline V gene. The CDR3 spans 14 residues. The CDR3 here is CASSVDPGSQPQHF. As DNA, the CDR3 is TGTGCCAGCAGCGTAGACCCGGGAAGTCAGCCCCAGCATTTT.

This clonotype was picked up many times. Written as DNA, the CDR3 is TGTGCCAGCAGCGTAGATAATTCACCCCTCCACTTT. Translation: CASSVDNSPLHF. V usage is TRBV9 and J usage is TRBJ1-6; no clear D. Between the trimmed V and J ends, which lost 0 bases and 5 bases, there was a span of 0 bases. From germline, CDR1 is SGDLS and CDR2 YYNGEE. CDR3 length: 12 residues.

This clonotype was detected many times. V usage is TRBV9 and J usage is TRBJ2-1, with unresolved D. This CDR3 has 16 amino acids. Germline V lookup: CDR1 SGDLS, CDR2 YYNGEE. Trimming left V 0 bases short and J 3 bases short, with 13 bases between. The CDR3 nucleotides are TGTGCCAGCAGCGTAGCTCCGCCGGATGGCTACAATGAGCAGTTCTTC. It specifies CASSVAPPDGYNEQFF.

This clonotype was recorded at least ten times. The chain recombines TRBV9 with TRBJ1-3; D ambiguous. V gave up 1 base and J gave up 4 bases, with 3 bases separating them. Germline V gives CDR1 SGDLS, CDR2 YYNGEE. This CDR3 region has 12 residues. The chain's CDR3 is CASSVTGNTIYF. The CDR3, as DNA: TGTGCCAGCAGCGTAACAGGAAACACCATATATTTT.

This clonotype was counted ten times or more. This chain uses TRBV9 with TRBJ2-3; D may be TRBD2 (6 bases). The V end lost 3 bases, the J end lost 5 bases, and 13 bases lay between the germline ends. CDR3 length equals 14 residues. In germline, CDR1 is SGDLS, CDR2 YYNGEE. The CDR3 DNA reads as TGTGCCAGCAGCGCGGGACTCGCTCAAGATACGCAGTATTTT. The encoded protein is CASSAGLAQDTQYF.

The count of this clonotype is one. The V gene is TRBV9, the J gene TRBJ2-1; 12 bases align to TRBD2. Germline V gene data show CDR1 as SGDLS and CDR2 as YYNGEE. This CDR3 is 15 amino acids long. With V trimmed by 4 bases and J by 5 bases, 4 bases remained unmatched. CDR3 DNA sequence: TGTGCCAGCAGCCCTCGACTAGCGGGAGACAATGAGCAGTTCTTC. This gives the protein CASSPRLAGDNEQFF. The full variable domain, in which reference TRBV9 and TRBJ2-1 provide the parts outside the CDR3, is DSGVTQTPKHLITATGQRVTLRCSPRSGDLSVYWYQQSLDQGLQFLIQYYNGEERAKGNILERFSAQQFPDLHSELNLSSLELGDSALYFCASSPRLAGDNEQFFGPGTRLTVL.

This clonotype was detected ten times or more. The V and J genes are TRBV9 and TRBJ2-1; TRBD2 agrees at 13 bases. The germline gives CDR1 SGDLS, CDR2 YYNGEE. There are 15 residues in the CDR3. The junction had 4 bases not matched to a gene; V was cut back by 3 bases and J by 7 bases. The CDR3: CASSGMTSGRNEQFF. The CDR3, as DNA: TGTGCCAGCAGCGGTATGACTAGCGGGAGGAATGAGCAGTTCTTC. Supplemented by reference TRBV9 and TRBJ2-1, the full variable domain reads DSGVTQTPKHLITATGQRVTLRCSPRSGDLSVYWYQQSLDQGLQFLIQYYNGEERAKGNILERFSAQQFPDLHSELNLSSLELGDSALYFCASSGMTSGRNEQFFGPGTRLTVL.

DNA for the CDR3: TGTGCCAGCAGCAAAGCGGGGACGAACACCGGGGAGCTGTTTTTT. As protein: CASSKAGTNTGELFF. The chain employs TRBV9 and TRBJ2-2; 7 bases fit TRBD2. V lost 4 bases and J lost 0; bases outside the gene matches: 3. The CDR3 contains 15 residues. Germline CDR1 and CDR2: SGDLS and YYNGEE.

This clonotype was picked up many times. The chain couples TRBV9 to TRBJ1-1, with D possibly being TRBD1 (5 bases). V was clipped by 1 base and J by 5 bases, with 9 bases between them. CDR1 and CDR2 (germline): SGDLS, YYNGEE. The CDR3 runs 13 residues. CDR3 DNA sequence: TGTGCCAGCAGCGTATTGCAGGGTACTGAAGCTTTCTTT. Amino acid sequence: CASSVLQGTEAFF.

This clonotype was seen repeatedly, ten times or more. The gene calls are TRBV9 and TRBJ2-7; perhaps TRBD1 as D (6 bases). This CDR3 contains 14 residues. The V end lost 0 bases, the J end lost 1 base, and 8 bases lay between the germline ends. Germline values: CDR1 SGDLS, CDR2 YYNGEE. DNA of the CDR3: TGTGCCAGCAGCGTAGATGGACAGTCCTACGAGCAGTACTTC. Amino acid sequence: CASSVDGQSYEQYF. The full variable domain, rest sourced from reference TRBV9 and TRBJ2-7, is DSGVTQTPKHLITATGQRVTLRCSPRSGDLSVYWYQQSLDQGLQFLIQYYNGEERAKGNILERFSAQQFPDLHSELNLSSLELGDSALYFCASSVDGQSYEQYFGPGTRLTVT.

V is TRBV9 and J is TRBJ2-1, with D perhaps TRBD2 (6 bases). In germline, CDR1 is SGDLS, CDR2 YYNGEE. V was pared by 1 base and J by 5 bases, with 19 bases between. The CDR3 loop spans 17 amino acids. Here the CDR3 reads CASSVIGTPDSNNEQFF. CDR3 DNA sequence: TGTGCCAGCAGCGTAATTGGGACTCCTGACTCGAACAATGAGCAGTTCTTC.

This clonotype was found many times. The V and J genes are TRBV9 and TRBJ2-7, with 9 positions matching TRBD1. Per the germline V gene, CDR1 is SGDLS and CDR2 is YYNGEE. Trimming at V came to 3 bases and at J to 2 bases, leaving 3 bases not matched to a gene. CDR3 length equals 14 residues. The CDR3 loop reads CASSGRQGAYEQYF. The CDR3 bases are TGTGCCAGCAGCGGAAGACAGGGGGCCTACGAGCAGTACTTC.

The chain joins TRBV9 to TRBJ1-3; maybe TRBD1 (5 bases). This CDR3 is 15 amino acids long. Germline CDR1 reads SGDLS; CDR2 reads YYNGEE. V lost 0 bases, J lost 2 bases, and 9 bases lay in between. This CDR3 reads CASSVVRDPGNTIYF. CDR3 nucleotide sequence: TGTGCCAGCAGCGTAGTGAGGGACCCTGGAAACACCATATATTTT.

This clonotype occurred many times. The rearrangement uses TRBV9 and TRBJ2-2; the match to TRBD2 covers 8 bases. The V segment lost 0 bases and the J segment 5 bases; nucleotides outside the gene matches: 3. The CDR3 spans 15 residues. The V gene's germline CDR1 is SGDLS and CDR2 YYNGEE. CDR3 residues: CASSVAGRETGELFF. The CDR3 bases are TGTGCCAGCAGCGTAGCCGGGAGGGAAACCGGGGAGCTGTTTTTT.

This sequence joins TRBV28 and TRBJ2-7, with D unclear. V was shortened by 9 bases and J by 6 bases, with 12 bases between the two germline ends. Germline CDR1 is MDHEN and CDR2 is SYDVKM. This CDR3 region has 11 residues. This CDR3 is CARLGRPEQYF. Here the CDR3 DNA reads TGTGCCAGACTCGGCAGGCCCGAGCAGTACTTC.

In its sample, this clonotype is medium-sized (0.01 to 0.1%). The chain carries TRBV20-1 and TRBJ2-5; tentatively, D is TRBD2 (5 bases). CDR1 DFQATT and CDR2 SNEGSKA come from the germline V gene (reference sequence). The CDR3 contains 15 residues. The V end lost 7 bases, the J end lost 3 bases, and 21 bases lay between the germline ends. The CDR3 DNA reads TGCAGTGGCCCCGCAGACTACGTCAATGAAGAGACCCAGTACTTC. This gives the protein CSGPADYVNEETQYF.